These 19 T cell receptor beta chains share one sample of origin, sequenced in a study of OX40 agonist ivuxolimab in advanced cancers. TCRdb keeps only in-frame clones here, not all; method: immunoSEQ multiplex PCR. This table has 80,000 to 130,000 clones, approximately 90% appearing once. The sample in question was CD4+ or CD8+ T cells sorted from blood, obtained in a trial of the OX40 agonist ivuxolimab. The receptors stem from an adult with an advanced solid tumor such as melanoma, head and neck, liver or kidney cancer.

The chain carries TRBV28 and TRBJ1-2, with D unresolved. Per the germline V gene, CDR1 is MDHEN and CDR2 is SYDVKM. The CDR3 spans 14 residues. Trimming pared 3 bases from V and 8 bases from J, leaving 16 bases between. Here the CDR3 DNA reads TGTGCCAGCAGTTTTGCCATCTTGGGTGGAGGCTACACCTTC. Encoded protein: CASSFAILGGGYTF.

The chain couples TRBV11-3 to TRBJ2-1; D might be TRBD2 (5 bases). Germline assignment: CDR1 SGHNT and CDR2 YENEEA. The V and J ends lost 1 base and 2 bases respectively, with 9 bases between them. The CDR3 is 15 amino acids. In nucleotides, the CDR3 is TGTGCCAGCAGCTTAGGCCCGGGAACCTACAATGAGCAGTTCTTC. The encoded protein is CASSLGPGTYNEQFF.

J is TRBJ2-1 and V is TRBV11-3, with D unresolved. CDR3 size: 12 residues. V shed 4 bases and J shed 5 bases, with 6 bases lying between them. Germline-derived CDR1 and CDR2 are SGHNT and YENEEA. The CDR3 DNA reads TGTGCCAGCAGCTGGTCAGACAATGAGCAGTTCTTC. This encodes CASSWSDNEQFF. Full variable domain (rest looked up from reference TRBV11-3 and TRBJ2-1): EAGVVQSPRYKIIEKKQPVAFWCNPISGHNTLYWYLQNLGQGPELLIRYENEEAVDDSQLPKDRFSAERLKGVDSTLKIQPAELGDSAVYLCASSWSDNEQFFGPGTRLTVL.

The rearrangement links TRBV13 to TRBJ2-2; D remains unclear. V lost 1 base and J 7 bases, leaving 7 bases between the germline ends. CDR1 is PRHDT and CDR2 is FYEKMQ in the germline V gene (reference sequence). CDR3 length: 13 residues. The DNA of the CDR3 is TGTGCCAGCAGCTTAGCGCTGAGCGGGGAGCTGTTTTTT. Residues: CASSLALSGELFF.

This rearrangement joins TRBV7-9 to TRBJ1-5; TRBD1 is a possible D gene (5 bases). CDR3 length: 13 residues. CDR1 is SEHNR and CDR2 is FQNEAQ in the germline V gene (reference sequence). The CDR3 DNA is TGTGCAAGTCAGGGCCAGGCTAATCAGCCCCAGCATTTT. Translation gives CASQGQANQPQHF.

The rearrangement links TRBV5-1 to TRBJ2-1; 9 bases agree with TRBD2. This CDR3 region has 15 residues. In germline, CDR1 is SGHRS, CDR2 YFSETQ. The trim removed 0 bases at V and 3 bases at J, leaving 1 base unmatched. The CDR3 reads CASSLEAGGYNEQFF. The DNA for the CDR3 is TGCGCCAGCAGCTTGGAAGCGGGAGGCTACAATGAGCAGTTCTTC.

J is TRBJ2-7 and V is TRBV27; unclear D gene. Germline CDR1 and CDR2: MNHEY and SMNVEV (reference sequence). CDR3 length: 13 amino acids. The ends were cut back, 5 bases at V and 3 bases at J, with 11 bases in the middle. In nucleotides, the CDR3 is TGTGCCAGCAGTGCGTTAAACCTCTACGAGCAGTACTTC. This sequence encodes CASSALNLYEQYF.

The gene calls are TRBV18 and TRBJ2-1, with D tentatively TRBD2 (6 bases). V gave up 3 bases and J gave up 5 bases, with 20 bases separating them. The CDR3 covers 17 residues. CDR1 is KGHSH and CDR2 is LQKENI in the germline V gene. CDR3 coding DNA: TGTGCCAGCTCACCTGTCTCCGGGAGATTGGGGAACAATGAGCAGTTCTTC. Protein product: CASSPVSGRLGNNEQFF. Filled out from reference TRBV18 and TRBJ2-1, the complete variable domain reads NAGVMQNPRHLVRRRGQEARLRCSPMKGHSHVYWYRQLPEEGLKFMVYLQKENIIDESGMPKERFSAEFPKEGPSILRIQQVVRGDSAAYFCASSPVSGRLGNNEQFFGPGTRLTVL.

The CDR3 DNA is TGTGCCAGCAGCTGGACAGGTCTAAATGAAAAACTGTTTTTT. It codes for CASSWTGLNEKLFF. The chain is built from TRBV5-4 and TRBJ1-4; 7 nucleotides line up with TRBD1. CDR3 length: 14 amino acids. The trim removed 3 bases at V and 5 bases at J, leaving 4 bases unmatched. CDR1 SGHNT and CDR2 YYREEE come from the germline V gene (reference sequence).

The CDR3 loop reads CASSFPGHRSTEAFF. CDR3 in DNA: TGTGCCAGCAGCTTCCCGGGACACCGGAGCACTGAAGCTTTCTTT. The chain joins TRBV5-4 to TRBJ1-1, with a possible D match to TRBD1 (6 bases). CDR1 is SGHNT and CDR2 is YYREEE in the germline V gene (reference sequence). The CDR3 has 15 residues. V lost 2 bases, J lost 4 bases, and 15 bases lay in between.

The rearrangement joins TRBV11-3 to TRBJ1-2; possibly TRBD1 for D (5 bases). Trimming left V 5 bases short and J 5 bases short, with 15 bases between. This CDR3 comprises 14 residues. Per germline, CDR1 SGHNT and CDR2 YENEEA. CDR3 residues: CASSGTGGGYGYTF. The CDR3, as DNA: TGTGCCAGCAGCGGAACGGGGGGAGGGTATGGCTACACCTTC.

This chain joins TRBV7-2 and TRBJ2-7; the D is unclear. Between the trimmed V and J ends, which lost 4 bases and 0 bases, there was a span of 13 bases. Germline V gene sequence: CDR1 SGHTA, CDR2 FQGNSA. The CDR3 covers 15 residues. The CDR3 bases are TGTGCCAGCAGCTCCAGCTCCACGACCTCCTACGAGCAGTACTTC. Translation: CASSSSSTTSYEQYF.

The rearrangement joins TRBV5-1 to TRBJ1-1, with D tentatively TRBD1 (5 bases). Looked up from germline, CDR1 is SGHRS and CDR2 is YFSETQ. Trimming removed 3 bases at V and 0 bases at J, with 9 bases between. The CDR3 covers 14 residues. For the CDR3, the DNA is TGCGCCAGCAGCTCCGGGACTATGAACACTGAAGCTTTCTTT. Protein: CASSSGTMNTEAFF.

The J gene is TRBJ2-2, the V gene TRBV28, with D unresolved. V lost 6 bases, J lost 0 bases, and 5 bases lay in between. The CDR3 is 13 residues long. Germline V gene data show CDR1 as MDHEN and CDR2 as SYDVKM. CDR3 loop: CASRRSNTGELFF. The CDR3 nucleotides read TGTGCCAGCAGACGATCGAACACCGGGGAGCTGTTTTTT.

This clone was observed a few times. The chain has TRBV11-3 and TRBJ2-7, with D hard to call. V lost 0 bases and J lost 4, with 7 bases in between. The CDR3 covers 13 residues. Germline lookup yields CDR1 SGHNT and CDR2 YENEEA. CDR3 in DNA: TGTGCCAGCAGCTTAGATCAAGGGTACGAGCAGTACTTC. Protein sequence: CASSLDQGYEQYF. Full variable domain (remainder filled in from reference TRBV11-3 and TRBJ2-7): EAGVVQSPRYKIIEKKQPVAFWCNPISGHNTLYWYLQNLGQGPELLIRYENEEAVDDSQLPKDRFSAERLKGVDSTLKIQPAELGDSAVYLCASSLDQGYEQYFGPGTRLTVT.

This rearrangement joins TRBV29-1 to TRBJ2-2, with 12 bases aligning to TRBD1. The CDR3 extends over 19 amino acids. Germline CDR1 reads SQVTM; CDR2 reads ANQGSEA. Trimming cost V 5 bases and J 3 bases; bases outside gene matches: 16. DNA for the CDR3: TGCAGCGTTTATCCCGGGACAGGGGGCGTGGGTAGCCACACCGGGGAGCTGTTTTTT. It specifies CSVYPGTGGVGSHTGELFF.

CDR3 DNA sequence: TGTGCCAGCAGCTTCGGGCGCGTTACCCCCTACGAGCAGTACTTC. It encodes CASSFGRVTPYEQYF. The chain joins TRBV7-9 to TRBJ2-7; D is ambiguous. Trimming pared 3 bases from V and 2 bases from J, leaving 14 bases between. The CDR3 consists of 15 residues. Germline V gene sequence: CDR1 SEHNR, CDR2 FQNEAQ (reference sequence).

The gene calls are TRBV2 and TRBJ1-5; maybe TRBD1 (5 bases). Per germline, CDR1 SNHLY and CDR2 FYNNEI. The CDR3 consists of 15 residues. The V end was cut by 4 bases, the J end by 4 bases, with 14 bases between. Here the CDR3 DNA reads TGTGCCAGCAGTGCCCGGGACTGGGCAAATCAGCCCCAGCATTTT. Translation gives CASSARDWANQPQHF.

V and J are TRBV19 and TRBJ1-3; D gene uncertain. V was shortened by 10 bases and J by 5 bases, with 18 bases between the two germline ends. This CDR3 contains 14 residues. CDR1 is LNHDA, CDR2 SQIVND, per germline (reference sequence). The CDR3 bases are TGTGCCACCGAGGACTCGGTCGGCCGAAACACCATATATTTT. It codes for CATEDSVGRNTIYF.